This T cell receptor beta chain was recovered during a study of identical twins. Study-level findings and limits: Compared with unrelated sharing, twin-shared out-of-frame alpha sequences had more low-probability sequences.

Details on this clonotype: Its antigen remains unknown.

Germline assignment: CDR1 SGHAT and CDR2 FQNNGV. V lost 3 bases and J lost 3, with 0 bases in between. The CDR3 length is 11 residues. TCRdb processed the 5' RACE reads anew with MiXCR; each CDR3 protein has one entry. The sample lists roughly 490,000 distinct CDR3 sequences, about 13% seen once, with approximately 0.98% in the top ten. Another study also made use of these data, one on yellow fever vaccine responses in identical twins.

V is TRBV11-2 and J is TRBJ1-3; D is undetermined. Sample: CD4+ T cells sorted from blood. This clonotype was obtained from a woman under 30 in good health. This chain's CDR3 is CASSFGNTIYF. CDR3 sequence (DNA): TGTGCCAGCAGCTTTGGAAACACCATATATTTT.